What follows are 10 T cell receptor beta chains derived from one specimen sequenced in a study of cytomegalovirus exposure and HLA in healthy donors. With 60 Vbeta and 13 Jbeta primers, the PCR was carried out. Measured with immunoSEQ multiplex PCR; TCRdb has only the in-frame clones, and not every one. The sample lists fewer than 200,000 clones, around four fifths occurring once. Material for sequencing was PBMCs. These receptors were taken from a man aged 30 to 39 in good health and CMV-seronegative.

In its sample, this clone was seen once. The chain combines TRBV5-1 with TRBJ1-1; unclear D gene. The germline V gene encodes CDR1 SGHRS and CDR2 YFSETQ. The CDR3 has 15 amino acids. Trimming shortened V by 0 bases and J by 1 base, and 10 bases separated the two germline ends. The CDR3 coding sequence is TGCGCCAGCAGCTTGGATAGCGGACCGAACACTGAAGCTTTCTTT. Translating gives CASSLDSGPNTEAFF.

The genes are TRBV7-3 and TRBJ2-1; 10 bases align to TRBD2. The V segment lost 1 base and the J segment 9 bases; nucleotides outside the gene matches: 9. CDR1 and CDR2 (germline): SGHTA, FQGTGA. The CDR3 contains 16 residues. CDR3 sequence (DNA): TGTGCCAGCAGCTTAAATCAGGCTAGCGGGGGCGTTGAGCAGTTCTTC. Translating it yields CASSLNQASGGVEQFF.

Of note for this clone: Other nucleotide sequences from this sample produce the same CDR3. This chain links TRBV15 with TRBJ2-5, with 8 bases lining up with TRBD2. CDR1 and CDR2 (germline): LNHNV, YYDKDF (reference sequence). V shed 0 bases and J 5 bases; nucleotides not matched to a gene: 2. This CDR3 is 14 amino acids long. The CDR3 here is CATSRDPGGETQYF. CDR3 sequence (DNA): TGTGCCACCAGCAGAGATCCGGGGGGGGAGACCCAGTACTTC.

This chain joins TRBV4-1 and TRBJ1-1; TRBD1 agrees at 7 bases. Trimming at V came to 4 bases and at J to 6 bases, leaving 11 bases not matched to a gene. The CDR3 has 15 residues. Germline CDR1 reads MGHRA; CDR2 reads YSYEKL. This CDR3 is CASSLRDSLSSEAFF. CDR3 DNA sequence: TGCGCCAGCAGCCTAAGGGACAGCCTGTCCTCTGAAGCTTTCTTT.

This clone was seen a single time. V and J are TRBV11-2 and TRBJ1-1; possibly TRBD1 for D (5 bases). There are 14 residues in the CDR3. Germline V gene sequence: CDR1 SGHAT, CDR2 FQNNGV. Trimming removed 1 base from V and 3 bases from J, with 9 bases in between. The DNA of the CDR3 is TGTGCCAGCAGCTTAGGCCAGGGATACACTGAAGCTTTCTTT. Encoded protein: CASSLGQGYTEAFF.

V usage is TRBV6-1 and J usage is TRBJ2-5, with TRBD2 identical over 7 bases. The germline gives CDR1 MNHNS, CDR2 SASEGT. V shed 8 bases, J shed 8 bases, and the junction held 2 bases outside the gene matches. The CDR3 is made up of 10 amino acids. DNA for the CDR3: TGTGCCAGCCGGGAGGCTACCCAGTACTTC. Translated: CASREATQYF.

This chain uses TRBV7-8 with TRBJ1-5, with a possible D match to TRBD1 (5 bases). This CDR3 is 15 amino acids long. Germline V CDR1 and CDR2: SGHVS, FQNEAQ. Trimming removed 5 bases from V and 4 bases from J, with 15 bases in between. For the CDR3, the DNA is TGTGCCAGCAGCCGGAGGGACGGTGGAAATCAGCCCCAGCATTTT. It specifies CASSRRDGGNQPQHF.

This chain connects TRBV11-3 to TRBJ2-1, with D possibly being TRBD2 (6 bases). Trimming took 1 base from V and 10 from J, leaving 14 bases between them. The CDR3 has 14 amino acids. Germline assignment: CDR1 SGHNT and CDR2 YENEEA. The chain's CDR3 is CASSLGAGRREQFF. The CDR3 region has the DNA TGTGCCAGCAGCTTAGGCGCGGGAAGACGGGAGCAGTTCTTC.

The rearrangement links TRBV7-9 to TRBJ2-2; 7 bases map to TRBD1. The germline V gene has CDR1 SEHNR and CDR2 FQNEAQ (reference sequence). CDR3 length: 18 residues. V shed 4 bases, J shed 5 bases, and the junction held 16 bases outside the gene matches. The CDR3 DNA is TGTGCCAGCAGCTCAAACCCCTGGGACAGCAGATTAACCGGGGAGCTGTTTTTT. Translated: CASSSNPWDSRLTGELFF.

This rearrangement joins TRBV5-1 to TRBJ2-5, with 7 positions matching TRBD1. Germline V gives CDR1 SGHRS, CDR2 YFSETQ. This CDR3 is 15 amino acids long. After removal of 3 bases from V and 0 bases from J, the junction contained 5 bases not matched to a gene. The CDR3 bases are TGCGCCAGCAGCTCCGACAGGGAATACCAAGAGACCCAGTACTTC. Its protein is CASSSDREYQETQYF.